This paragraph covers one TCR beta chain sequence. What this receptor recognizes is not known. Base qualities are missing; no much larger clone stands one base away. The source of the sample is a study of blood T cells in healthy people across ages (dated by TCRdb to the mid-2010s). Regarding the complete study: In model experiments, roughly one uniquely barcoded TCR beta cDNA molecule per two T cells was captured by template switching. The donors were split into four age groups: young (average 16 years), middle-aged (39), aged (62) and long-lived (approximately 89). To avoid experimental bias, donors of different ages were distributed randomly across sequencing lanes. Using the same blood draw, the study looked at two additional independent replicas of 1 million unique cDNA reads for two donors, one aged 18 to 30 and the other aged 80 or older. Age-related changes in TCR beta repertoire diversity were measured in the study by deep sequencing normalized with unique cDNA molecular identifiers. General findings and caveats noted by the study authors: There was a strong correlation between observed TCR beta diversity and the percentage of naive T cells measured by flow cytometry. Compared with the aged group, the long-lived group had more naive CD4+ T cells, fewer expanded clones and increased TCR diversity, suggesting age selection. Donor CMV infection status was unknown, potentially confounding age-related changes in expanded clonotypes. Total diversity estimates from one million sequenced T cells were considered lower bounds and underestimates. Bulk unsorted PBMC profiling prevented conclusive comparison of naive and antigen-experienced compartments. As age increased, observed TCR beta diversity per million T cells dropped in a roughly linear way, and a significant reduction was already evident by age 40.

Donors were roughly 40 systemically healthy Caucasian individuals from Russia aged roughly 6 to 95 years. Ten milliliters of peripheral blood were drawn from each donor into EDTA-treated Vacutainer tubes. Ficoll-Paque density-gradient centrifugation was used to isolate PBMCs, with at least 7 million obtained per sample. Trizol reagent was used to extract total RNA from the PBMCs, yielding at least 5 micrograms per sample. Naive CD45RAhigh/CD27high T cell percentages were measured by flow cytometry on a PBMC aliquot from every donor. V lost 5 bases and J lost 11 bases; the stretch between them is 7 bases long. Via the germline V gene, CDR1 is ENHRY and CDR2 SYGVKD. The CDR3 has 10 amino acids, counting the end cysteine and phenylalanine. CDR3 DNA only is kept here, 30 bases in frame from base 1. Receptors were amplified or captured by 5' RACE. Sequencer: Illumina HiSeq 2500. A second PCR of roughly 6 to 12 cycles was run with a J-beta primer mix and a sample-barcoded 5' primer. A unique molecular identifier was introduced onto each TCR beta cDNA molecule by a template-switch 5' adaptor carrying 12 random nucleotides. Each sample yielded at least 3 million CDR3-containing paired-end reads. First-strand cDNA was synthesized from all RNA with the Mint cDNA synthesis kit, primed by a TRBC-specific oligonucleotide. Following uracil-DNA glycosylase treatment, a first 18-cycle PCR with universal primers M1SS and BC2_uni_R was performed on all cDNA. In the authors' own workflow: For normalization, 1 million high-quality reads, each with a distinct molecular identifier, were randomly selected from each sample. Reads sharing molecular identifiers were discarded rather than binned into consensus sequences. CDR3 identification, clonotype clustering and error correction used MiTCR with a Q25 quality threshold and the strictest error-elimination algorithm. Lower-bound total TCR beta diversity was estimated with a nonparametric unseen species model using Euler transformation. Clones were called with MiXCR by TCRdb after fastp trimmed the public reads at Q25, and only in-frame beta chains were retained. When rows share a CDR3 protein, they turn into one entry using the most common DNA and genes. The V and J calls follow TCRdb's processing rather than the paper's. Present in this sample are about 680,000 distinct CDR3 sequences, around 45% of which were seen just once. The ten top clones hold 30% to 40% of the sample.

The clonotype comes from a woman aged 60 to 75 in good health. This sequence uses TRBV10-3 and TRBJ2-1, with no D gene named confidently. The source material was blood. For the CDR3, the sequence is CAISPQKQFF. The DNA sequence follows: TGTGCCATCAGTCCCCAAAAGCAGTTCTTC.